The 21 T cell receptor beta chains listed next were all sequenced from one sample in a study of neoadjuvant anti-PD-1 for oral cavity cancer. Using immunoSEQ multiplex PCR, the repertoire was profiled, and TCRdb retains in-frame clones only, with some absent. The sample yields 7,000 to 9,000 clones, roughly 54% seen once. The sequencing used tumor tissue, collected before nivolumab (anti-PD-1) treatment. The receptors shown here come from a person between 40 and 79 years old with oral cavity squamous cell carcinoma.

The chain carries TRBV5-1 and TRBJ2-7; 8 bases line up with TRBD2. Germline lookup yields CDR1 SGHRS and CDR2 YFSETQ. Germline trimming cut 1 base from V and 0 bases from J; bases unmatched to any gene: 3. This CDR3 is 15 amino acids long. The CDR3 DNA is TGCGCCAGCAGCTTGTACGCGGGGGGCTCCTACGAGCAGTACTTC. The encoded protein is CASSLYAGGSYEQYF.

V and J are TRBV28 and TRBJ2-7; the D gene is possibly TRBD1 (5 bases). This CDR3 region has 12 residues. Germline loops: CDR1 MDHEN, CDR2 SYDVKM. V was clipped by 5 bases and J by 4 bases, with 9 bases between them. The CDR3 sequence: CASSLQDYEQYF. The CDR3 DNA sequence: TGTGCCAGCAGTCTACAGGATTACGAGCAGTACTTC.

This chain's CDR3 is CASSQGRGPYEQYF. The CDR3 DNA follows: TGTGCCAGCAGCCAAGGTCGCGGTCCCTACGAGCAGTACTTC. This rearrangement joins TRBV4-2 to TRBJ2-7; D uncertain. V was shortened by 1 base and J by 2 bases, with 9 bases between the two germline ends. The CDR3 runs to 14 residues. Germline V gene lookup returns CDR1 LGHNA and CDR2 YNFKEQ.

The chain employs TRBV27 and TRBJ2-6; a possible D gene is TRBD1 (5 bases). CDR3 length: 17 amino acids. Germline-derived CDR1 and CDR2 are MNHEY and SMNVEV (reference sequence). V lost 7 bases to trimming and J lost 0 bases, with 16 bases between them. The CDR3 sequence is CASTGLGHLSGANVLTF. CDR3 nucleotide sequence: TGTGCCAGCACTGGTTTAGGACACCTCTCTGGGGCCAACGTCCTGACTTTC.

A few counts support this clone. The V call is TRBV18, the J call TRBJ2-1; a possible D gene is TRBD2 (6 bases). There are 15 residues in the CDR3. CDR1 KGHSH and CDR2 LQKENI come from the germline V gene. Trimming left V 2 bases short and J 2 bases short, with 10 bases between. This CDR3 reads CASSPGGSAYNEQFF. CDR3 DNA sequence: TGTGCCAGCTCACCAGGGGGGTCCGCCTACAATGAGCAGTTCTTC.

This rearrangement joins TRBV2 to TRBJ2-5; no reliable D call. The CDR3 sequence is 13 residues long. The germline CDR1 and CDR2 sequences are SNHLY and FYNNEI. Trimming took off 4 bases at V and 2 bases at J, with 8 bases between the two ends. CDR3 sequence reads: CASSAQLQETQYF. The CDR3 nucleotides read TGTGCCAGCAGTGCACAACTGCAAGAGACCCAGTACTTC.

The J gene is TRBJ2-1, the V gene TRBV6-1; D could derive from TRBD1 or TRBD2 (5 bases each). Germline assignment: CDR1 MNHNS and CDR2 SASEGT. The CDR3 is 15 residues long. The V end was cut by 4 bases, the J end by 7 bases, with 17 bases between. The CDR3 sequence: CASSVRAGFVNEQFF. CDR3 bases: TGTGCCAGCAGTGTGAGGGCAGGGTTTGTGAATGAGCAGTTCTTC.

This chain connects TRBV5-5 to TRBJ1-2; 8 bases line up with TRBD1. The CDR3 sequence is 15 residues long. Looked up from germline, CDR1 is SGHKS and CDR2 is YYEKEE (reference sequence). V was clipped by 3 bases and J by 2 bases; unmatched bases: 6. In DNA form, the CDR3 reads TGTGCCAGCAGCTCGCGACAGGGGAACAACTATGGCTACACCTTC. Its protein is CASSSRQGNNYGYTF.

The chain uses TRBV7-2 and TRBJ2-1; either TRBD1 or TRBD2 may supply D (5 bases each). Germline loops: CDR1 SGHTA, CDR2 FQGNSA. This CDR3 has 16 amino acids. V was clipped by 5 bases and J by 1 base, with 15 bases between them. The CDR3 bases are TGTGCCAGCAGCAATGGGGGTTCCCCTTCCTACAATGAGCAGTTCTTC. This codes for CASSNGGSPSYNEQFF.

In its sample, this clone was seen a few times. The rearrangement uses TRBV18 and TRBJ1-6; TRBD1 agrees at 7 bases. With 2 bases clipped from V and 7 bases from J, the junction kept 8 bases outside the gene matches. The CDR3 is 16 residues long. CDR1 is KGHSH and CDR2 is LQKENI in the germline V gene. CDR3 sequence (DNA): TGTGCCAGCTCACCAAACAGGGGATTAGAGAATTCACCCCTCCACTTT. The encoded protein is CASSPNRGLENSPLHF.

In this sample, this clone turned up a few times. The genes are TRBV4-1 and TRBJ2-2, with D hard to call. The CDR3 spans 17 residues. Trimming removed 0 bases from V and 0 bases from J, with 11 bases in between. From germline, CDR1 is MGHRA and CDR2 YSYEKL. As DNA, the CDR3 is TGCGCCAGCAGCCAAGATCCCGCGGCGGCGAACACCGGGGAGCTGTTTTTT. This codes for CASSQDPAAANTGELFF.

The CDR3 region is CASSAYEQYF. DNA for the CDR3: TGTGCCAGCAGTGCTTACGAGCAGTACTTC. The chain couples TRBV2 to TRBJ2-7; D is unclear. The CDR3 covers 10 residues. V lost 4 bases, J lost 4 bases, and 2 bases lay in between. Germline CDR1 SNHLY, CDR2 FYNNEI.

The genes are TRBV4-2 and TRBJ2-7, with a weak D call TRBD2 (6 bases). V lost 3 bases to trimming and J lost 5 bases, with 20 bases between them. This CDR3 spans 16 amino acids. Germline CDR1 reads LGHNA; CDR2 reads YNFKEQ. CDR3 residues: CASSQARGLGGNEQYF. The CDR3 nucleotides are TGTGCCAGCAGCCAGGCTCGGGGGTTGGGAGGAAACGAGCAGTACTTC.

The J gene is TRBJ1-1, the V gene TRBV29-1; maybe TRBD1 (5 bases). CDR1 SQVTM and CDR2 ANQGSEA come from the germline V gene. Deletions cut 6 bases from V and 10 bases from J, with 12 bases between. The CDR3 contains 10 residues. Here the CDR3 reads CSVTGSRAFF. DNA of the CDR3: TGCAGCGTCACAGGATCACGAGCTTTCTTT.

This chain joins TRBV19 and TRBJ2-7, with 7 bases fitting TRBD1. V shed 10 bases and J 4 bases; nucleotides not matched to a gene: 10. Germline V CDR1 and CDR2: LNHDA, SQIVND (reference sequence). This CDR3 is built from 13 residues. The CDR3 sequence is CATSHLQGYEQYF. The CDR3 coding sequence is TGTGCCACCTCCCACCTACAGGGGTACGAGCAGTACTTC.

This clone was recorded a few times. V is TRBV7-9 and J is TRBJ1-5; 11 bases map to TRBD1. The ends lost 5 bases at V and 6 bases at J; junction bases unmatched: 9. Germline loops: CDR1 SEHNR, CDR2 FQNEAQ (reference sequence). The CDR3 spans 16 residues. For the CDR3, the DNA is TGTGCCAGCAGCCAGAGGGGACAGGGGGAAGGTCAGCCCCAGCATTTT. As protein: CASSQRGQGEGQPQHF.

The genes are TRBV7-7 and TRBJ1-1, with 7 bases lining up with TRBD1. The CDR3 sequence is 18 residues long. J gave up 5 bases and V 1 base, and 16 bases lay outside the gene matches. Germline CDR1 SSHAT, CDR2 FNYEAQ (reference sequence). The CDR3 DNA is TGTGCCAGCAGCTTAGATGGTGTGGAGGGGGCGATTAGGACTGAAGCTTTCTTT. It translates to CASSLDGVEGAIRTEAFF.

V is TRBV10-2 and J is TRBJ1-1; D may be TRBD1 (6 bases). CDR1 and CDR2 (germline): WSHSY, SAAADI. V was trimmed by 7 bases and J by 5 bases, leaving 17 bases between them. The CDR3 covers 14 residues. CDR3: CASTLTGGWTEAFF. The CDR3, as DNA: TGCGCCAGCACCTTAACTGGGGGCTGGACTGAAGCTTTCTTT.

The chain employs TRBV5-1 and TRBJ1-2; D gene uncertain. V was shortened by 0 bases and J by 4 bases, with 10 bases between the two germline ends. Germline V gives CDR1 SGHRS, CDR2 YFSETQ. The CDR3 has 14 amino acids. The CDR3 is CASSLVDGSYGYTF. DNA of the CDR3: TGCGCCAGCAGCTTGGTGGATGGGAGCTATGGCTACACCTTC.

The chain recombines TRBV6-1 with TRBJ2-7, with D perhaps matching TRBD2 (7 bases). CDR3 length: 15 amino acids. V shed 2 bases and J shed 2 bases, with 13 bases lying between them. Germline V gene data show CDR1 as MNHNS and CDR2 as SASEGT. Here the CDR3 reads CASSEWRGGTYEQYF. The CDR3 nucleotides read TGTGCCAGCAGTGAATGGAGGGGGGGAACCTACGAGCAGTACTTC.

The J gene is TRBJ1-3, the V gene TRBV5-6; 7 nucleotides match TRBD1. The CDR3 has 18 residues. Germline V gene lookup returns CDR1 SGHDT and CDR2 YYEEEE. J was trimmed by 3 bases and V by 0 bases; bases with no gene match: 12. The CDR3 loop reads CASSLVVGRGLRGNTIYF. The CDR3, as DNA: TGTGCCAGCAGCTTGGTGGTTGGGAGGGGGCTGCGTGGAAACACCATATATTTT.